Below, 17 T cell receptor beta chains from the same sample are listed, as sequenced in a study of blood T cell repertoires in COVID-19. Only in-frame clones appear in the TCRdb table, and some are missing; sequencing was by immunoSEQ multiplex PCR. The sample records about 230,000 clones, more than 75% being singletons. Sequences were obtained from peripheral blood. The source of these receptors is a man aged 35-49 years with acute or convalescent COVID-19.

The chain recombines TRBV5-1 with TRBJ1-1; 7 bases fit TRBD1. Germline lookup yields CDR1 SGHRS and CDR2 YFSETQ. J was trimmed by 14 bases and V by 4 bases; bases with no gene match: 11. CDR3 length: 12 residues. CDR3 residues: CASSLTRDSWFF. The CDR3 DNA sequence: TGCGCCAGCAGCCTTACCCGGGACAGTTGGTTCTTT.

This clone was seen once. The V gene is TRBV3-1 (or the pseudogene TRBV3-2), the J gene TRBJ2-1; 12 positions match TRBD2. The CDR3 is made up of 17 amino acids. Germline-derived CDR1 and CDR2 are LGHDT and YNNKEL (reference sequence). J lost 5 bases, V lost 2 bases, and 7 bases had no gene match. CDR3: CASSQLTGTSGHNEQFF. DNA for the CDR3: TGTGCCAGCAGCCAACTTACCGGGACTAGCGGGCACAATGAGCAGTTCTTC.

This clone was recorded once. The gene calls are TRBV13 and TRBJ2-7; a possible D gene is TRBD2 (6 bases). V lost 4 bases and J lost 3, with 16 bases in between. This CDR3 is 15 amino acids long. CDR1 is PRHDT and CDR2 is FYEKMQ in the germline V gene (reference sequence). The CDR3, as DNA: TGTGCCAGCAGCTCCGCCCAACTGCGGGGCTACGAGCAGTACTTC. Residues: CASSSAQLRGYEQYF.

This chain links TRBV6-4 with TRBJ1-1; unclear D gene. This CDR3 contains 14 residues. Trimming left V 2 bases short and J 2 bases short, with 9 bases between. The germline V gene has CDR1 MRHNA and CDR2 SNTAGT. CDR3: CASSDTNRNTEAFF. In DNA, the CDR3 is TGTGCCAGCAGTGACACAAACAGAAACACTGAAGCTTTCTTT.

The chain carries TRBV10-2 and TRBJ2-3; 10 bases are a match to TRBD2. CDR3 size: 16 residues. With 4 bases clipped from V and 5 bases from J, the junction kept 9 bases outside the gene matches. Germline values: CDR1 WSHSY, CDR2 SAAADI. DNA for the CDR3: TGCGCCAGCAGTGTTCAGAGCGGGGGGGCCAGAGATACGCAGTATTTT. This gives the protein CASSVQSGGARDTQYF.

The chain links TRBV2 to TRBJ1-3; 7 bases are a match to TRBD1. Per germline, CDR1 SNHLY and CDR2 FYNNEI. Losses at the gene ends were 8 bases for V and 3 bases for J; bases not matched to a gene: 10. The CDR3 extends over 15 amino acids. The CDR3 here is CASSASRGNGNTIYF. CDR3 nucleotide sequence: TGTGCCAGCTCGGCTAGCAGGGGGAATGGAAACACCATATATTTT.

The chain has TRBV4-3 and TRBJ2-7, with 8 bases fitting TRBD1. The CDR3 runs 17 residues. V trimming: 0 bases; J trimming: 6 bases; junction bases outside the gene matches: 13. CDR1 is LGHNA, CDR2 YSLEER, per germline. The CDR3 sequence is CASSQDLRWSGGSEQYF. DNA of the CDR3: TGCGCCAGCAGCCAAGATCTTAGGTGGTCAGGGGGCTCCGAGCAGTACTTC.

The J gene is TRBJ2-6, the V gene TRBV5-1, with a weak D call TRBD1 (6 bases). This CDR3 is built from 15 residues. V was trimmed by 6 bases and J by 4 bases, leaving 14 bases between them. From germline, CDR1 is SGHRS and CDR2 YFSETQ. The DNA of the CDR3 is TGCGCCAGCATTCCAGGGGTCTCAGGGGCCAACGTCCTGACTTTC. It yields the protein CASIPGVSGANVLTF.

The chain uses TRBV25-1 and TRBJ1-3; tentatively, D is TRBD1 (6 bases). Germline CDR1 MGHDK, CDR2 SYGVNS. The CDR3 loop spans 15 amino acids. V lost 3 bases and J lost 2, with 11 bases in between. The CDR3 DNA reads TGTGCCAGCAGTGACCCCCACAGGGCTGGAAACACCATATATTTT. Its translation: CASSDPHRAGNTIYF.

This clone showed up just once. The chain is built from TRBV24-1 and TRBJ2-2; TRBD1 matches 7 bases. The V segment lost 1 base and the J segment 0 bases; nucleotides outside the gene matches: 1. In germline, CDR1 is KGHDR, CDR2 SFDVKD. The CDR3 spans 16 residues. The CDR3 sequence: CATSDFGQANTGELFF. CDR3 nucleotide sequence: TGTGCCACCAGTGATTTTGGACAGGCGAACACCGGGGAGCTGTTTTTT.

The genes are TRBV23-1 and TRBJ1-3; D not resolved. TRBV23-1 is reported as an ORF; its role is uncertain. The CDR3 spans 14 residues. The V end was cut by 3 bases, the J end by 3 bases, with 9 bases between. Here the CDR3 reads CASSHPLLGNTIYF. The CDR3 DNA is TGCGCCAGCAGTCACCCCCTTCTTGGAAACACCATATATTTT.

This clone has a handful of counts. V is TRBV11-2 and J is TRBJ2-1, with 8 nucleotides matching TRBD2. From germline, CDR1 is SGHAT and CDR2 FQNNGV. V lost 3 bases and J lost 3; bases outside the gene matches: 4. The CDR3 extends over 15 amino acids. The CDR3 sequence is CASSLSGGRYNEQFF. As DNA, the CDR3 is TGTGCCAGCAGCTTGAGCGGGGGCCGCTACAATGAGCAGTTCTTC. The full variable domain, completed using reference TRBV11-2 and TRBJ2-1, is EAGVAQSPRYKIIEKRQSVAFWCNPISGHATLYWYQQILGQGPKLLIQFQNNGVVDDSQLPKDRFSAERLKGVDSTLKIQPAKLEDSAVYLCASSLSGGRYNEQFFGPGTRLTVL.

The chain joins TRBV11-3 to TRBJ2-2, with D tentatively TRBD2 (5 bases). Germline V gene lookup returns CDR1 SGHNT and CDR2 YENEEA. The CDR3 covers 13 residues. The ends were cut back, 7 bases at V and 2 bases at J, with 8 bases in the middle. CDR3 loop: CASTAVNTGELFF. For the CDR3, the DNA is TGTGCCAGCACAGCGGTTAACACCGGGGAGCTGTTTTTT.

The chain combines TRBV5-1 with TRBJ2-7; TRBD1 is a possible D gene (5 bases). The V end lost 2 bases, the J end lost 5 bases, and 8 bases lay between the germline ends. From germline, CDR1 is SGHRS and CDR2 YFSETQ. CDR3 length: 12 amino acids. CDR3 amino acids: CASSFSRDEQYF. The CDR3 nucleotides are TGCGCCAGCAGCTTTTCCAGGGACGAGCAGTACTTC. The whole variable domain, filled in from reference TRBV5-1 and TRBJ2-7, reads KAGVTQTPRYLIKTRGQQVTLSCSPISGHRSVSWYQQTPGQGLQFLFEYFSETQRNKGNFPGRFSGRQFSNSRSEMNVSTLELGDSALYLCASSFSRDEQYFGPGTRLTVT.

The chain has TRBV2 and TRBJ2-5; no clear D. Trimming took 2 bases from V and 5 from J, leaving 12 bases between them. The germline V gene encodes CDR1 SNHLY and CDR2 FYNNEI. The CDR3 length is 14 residues. The CDR3 loop is CASSESSPRETQYF. CDR3 nucleotide sequence: TGTGCCAGCAGTGAATCCTCCCCGCGGGAGACCCAGTACTTC. The full variable domain, rest sourced from reference TRBV2 and TRBJ2-5, is EPEVTQTPSHQVTQMGQEVILRCVPISNHLYFYWYRQILGQKVEFLVSFYNNEISEKSEIFDDQFSVERPDGSNFTLKIRSTKLEDSAMYFCASSESSPRETQYFGPGTRLLVL.

This chain links TRBV2 with TRBJ1-2; D unresolved. Germline values: CDR1 SNHLY, CDR2 FYNNEI. The CDR3 sequence is 12 residues long. Trimming removed 7 bases at V and 8 bases at J, with 14 bases between. The CDR3 spells CASMLAVEGYTF. CDR3 nucleotide sequence: TGTGCCAGCATGTTGGCAGTGGAGGGCTACACCTTC.

This chain joins TRBV28 and TRBJ1-2; no clear D gene. The CDR3 has 16 amino acids. Germline CDR1 is MDHEN and CDR2 is SYDVKM. Deletions cut 4 bases from V and 7 bases from J, with 22 bases between. The CDR3 nucleotides are TGTGCCAGCAGTTCCCCGGTTGGAGCTGGTCGGTCTGGCTACACCTTC. Translating gives CASSSPVGAGRSGYTF.